The 11 T cell receptor beta chains reported below all come from one sample, sequenced in a study of blood T cell repertoires in COVID-19 (dated by TCRdb to 2020 to 2021). To prepare the library, the immunoSEQ multiplex PCR assay was applied. Drawn from immuneACCESS, this table holds only the in-frame rearrangements with V and J called that TCRdb kept. Clones are partly lost; checked studies trace under half to an unresolved V gene and leave the rest unexplained. Within this sample are 200,000 to 250,000 clones, with about 88% of them counted one time only. The ten biggest clones cover around 2.6% of the sample. Source material: PBMCs or T cells enriched from blood (not recorded which). The receptor set was obtained from a woman in her 30s who had recovered from COVID-19.

V usage is TRBV11-3 and J usage is TRBJ2-1, with TRBD2 matching 8 bases. Germline loops: CDR1 SGHNT, CDR2 YENEEA. With 0 bases clipped from V and 5 bases from J, the junction kept 9 bases outside the gene matches. The CDR3 is 17 amino acids. The CDR3 DNA is TGTGCCAGCAGCTTAGATTTACGGGGGGGGTACGACAATGAGCAGTTCTTC. Its protein is CASSLDLRGGYDNEQFF.

This clone was observed a few times. The rearrangement uses TRBV5-4 and TRBJ2-7; D remains unclear. The germline CDR1 and CDR2 sequences are SGHNT and YYREEE (reference sequence). V shed 0 bases and J shed 2 bases, with 12 bases lying between them. CDR3 length: 15 amino acids. CDR3 sequence reads: CASSLDRVSPYEQYF. As DNA, the CDR3 is TGTGCCAGCAGCTTGGATCGGGTCTCCCCCTACGAGCAGTACTTC.

This clone has only one observation. CDR3 sequence (DNA): TGTGCCAGCAGTCAACCCGGGACTATCTCCTACGAGCAGTACTTC. Translating it yields CASSQPGTISYEQYF. V and J are TRBV6-2 or TRBV6-3 and TRBJ2-7; 7 positions agree with TRBD2. The CDR3 consists of 15 residues. The ends lost 5 bases at V and 0 bases at J; junction bases unmatched: 7. Germline-derived CDR1 and CDR2 are MNHEY and SVGEGT.

This clone was seen just once. The chain combines TRBV9 with TRBJ1-3; TRBD1 agrees at 7 bases. This CDR3 spans 19 amino acids. Germline lookup yields CDR1 SGDLS and CDR2 YYNGEE. Trimming at V came to 3 bases and at J to 0 bases, leaving 15 bases not matched to a gene. The chain's CDR3 is CASSASPVTGENSGNTIYF. The CDR3 nucleotides read TGTGCCAGCAGCGCCTCACCCGTCACAGGGGAGAACTCTGGAAACACCATATATTTT.

The CDR3: CSVTDRGRAEAFF. CDR3 coding DNA: TGCAGCGTCACGGACAGGGGGCGCGCTGAAGCTTTCTTT. The chain is built from TRBV29-1 and TRBJ1-1, with TRBD1 matching 11 bases. Germline V gives CDR1 SQVTM, CDR2 ANQGSEA. The V segment lost 6 bases and the J segment 6 bases; nucleotides outside the gene matches: 6. The CDR3 contains 13 residues. Full variable domain (rest looked up from reference TRBV29-1 and TRBJ1-1): SAVISQKPSRDICQRGTSLTIQCQVDSQVTMMFWYRQQPGQSLTLIATANQGSEATYESGFVIDKFPISRPNLTFSTLTVSNMSPEDSSIYLCSVTDRGRAEAFFGQGTRLTVV.

This chain uses TRBV7-9 with TRBJ1-2; D remains ambiguous. Germline V gives CDR1 SEHNR, CDR2 FQNEAQ (reference sequence). This CDR3 contains 13 residues. Trimming shortened V by 7 bases and J by 0 bases, and 9 bases separated the two germline ends. As DNA, the CDR3 is TGTGCCAGCACGCACCCAGCTAACTATGGCTACACCTTC. Its translation: CASTHPANYGYTF.

The chain carries TRBV19 and TRBJ1-5; D possibly corresponds to TRBD1 (5 bases). The V gene's germline CDR1 is LNHDA and CDR2 SQIVND (reference sequence). The CDR3 has 15 residues. With 5 bases removed from V and 5 bases from J, the gap between germline ends came to 16 bases. The CDR3 region is CASSVDSVPDQPQHF. The CDR3 nucleotides read TGTGCCAGTAGTGTTGACAGTGTTCCAGATCAGCCCCAGCATTTT.

The genes are TRBV5-6 and TRBJ1-5; D is uncertain. Deletions cut 5 bases from V and 4 bases from J, with 13 bases between. Germline V lookup: CDR1 SGHDT, CDR2 YYEEEE. This CDR3 has 14 residues. The CDR3 DNA follows: TGTGCCAGCAGTTTTGGACTGGATAATCAGCCCCAGCATTTT. Translation gives CASSFGLDNQPQHF.

This rearrangement joins TRBV7-9 to TRBJ2-3; D perhaps matches TRBD2 (6 bases). Trimming removed 2 bases at V and 4 bases at J, with 13 bases between. The CDR3 has 15 amino acids. The germline V gene has CDR1 SEHNR and CDR2 FQNEAQ (reference sequence). The CDR3 nucleotides are TGTGCCAGCAGCTTATGGCGGGGCACCGCAGATACGCAGTATTTT. Amino acids: CASSLWRGTADTQYF.

The CDR3 loop is CASSQLLSGGAMNTEAFF. The CDR3 bases are TGTGCCAGCAGCCAGCTTTTGTCAGGGGGCGCTATGAACACTGAAGCTTTCTTT. V is TRBV4-2 and J is TRBJ1-1, with TRBD1 matching 8 bases. The CDR3 runs to 18 residues. Germline assignment: CDR1 LGHNA and CDR2 YNFKEQ. V was pared by 3 bases and J by 0 bases, with 12 bases of the junction left unmatched.

The chain uses TRBV10-3 and TRBJ1-1; D might be TRBD1 (5 bases). Trimming left V 10 bases short and J 0 bases short, with 21 bases between. Germline V gives CDR1 ENHRY, CDR2 SYGVKD. The CDR3 has 16 residues. DNA for the CDR3: TGTGCCACGGGACTGGGGATCCTCTCCATGAACACTGAAGCTTTCTTT. This gives the protein CATGLGILSMNTEAFF.